The 30 T cell receptor beta chains in this list originate from one sample, sequenced in a study of CD8 T cells in Susac syndrome. After extraction with the RNeasy kit, roughly 0.45 to 1 ug of the RNA was reverse transcribed using random hexamers. TCRdb redid the calling of the immunoSEQ multiplex PCR reads with MiXCR, one entry per CDR3 protein. The sample holds 120,000 to 150,000 distinct CDR3 sequences, around 95% seen once. Sequenced sample: CD4+ T cells from PBMCs. The receptor set was obtained from a human donor with Susac syndrome.

The rearrangement joins TRBV5-1 to TRBJ1-6; D is perhaps TRBD1 (5 bases). CDR3 length: 15 amino acids. The V end was cut by 3 bases, the J end by 6 bases, with 13 bases between. Per germline, CDR1 SGHRS and CDR2 YFSETQ. CDR3 DNA sequence: TGCGCCAGCAGCTATGAGGGGCGAGGTAATTCACCCCTCCACTTT. Protein sequence: CASSYEGRGNSPLHF.

This clonotype appeared a single time. V gene TRBV10-3 combines with J gene TRBJ1-2; D may be TRBD1 (5 bases). Trimming pared 3 bases from V and 8 bases from J, leaving 13 bases between. The germline CDR1 and CDR2 sequences are ENHRY and SYGVKD. This CDR3 contains 13 residues. The CDR3 loop is CAISEYGARGYTF. The CDR3 DNA follows: TGTGCCATCAGTGAATATGGGGCGCGCGGCTACACCTTC.

This chain connects TRBV9 to TRBJ2-7; D gene unclear. The germline V and J ends were trimmed by 0 bases and 6 bases, with 13 bases remaining between them. The germline CDR1 and CDR2 sequences are SGDLS and YYNGEE. The CDR3 has 14 amino acids. The chain's CDR3 is CASSVEPASGEQYF. CDR3 DNA: TGTGCCAGCAGCGTAGAGCCAGCCTCGGGCGAGCAGTACTTC. Together with reference TRBV9 and TRBJ2-7, the CDR3 gives the full variable domain: DSGVTQTPKHLITATGQRVTLRCSPRSGDLSVYWYQQSLDQGLQFLIQYYNGEERAKGNILERFSAQQFPDLHSELNLSSLELGDSALYFCASSVEPASGEQYFGPGTRLTVT.

V gene TRBV6-6 combines with J gene TRBJ2-2; no firm D call. V was clipped by 10 bases and J by 0 bases, with 15 bases between them. This CDR3 has 15 residues. The germline V gene encodes CDR1 MNHNY and CDR2 SVGAGI (reference sequence). DNA of the CDR3: TGTGCCACCCACGACGGCTACGCGAACACCGGGGAGCTGTTTTTT. This gives the protein CATHDGYANTGELFF.

CDR3 amino acids: CASSGSGNPYEQYF. CDR3 nucleotide sequence: TGTGCCAGCAGCGGAAGTGGGAATCCCTACGAGCAGTACTTC. This chain links TRBV9 with TRBJ2-7, with no clear D. Germline V gene lookup returns CDR1 SGDLS and CDR2 YYNGEE. V shed 3 bases and J shed 2 bases, with 12 bases lying between them. The CDR3 has 14 residues.

The gene calls are TRBV5-1 and TRBJ2-3; D is unresolved. CDR3 size: 14 residues. The germline V and J ends were trimmed by 0 bases and 2 bases, with 7 bases remaining between them. The germline V gene encodes CDR1 SGHRS and CDR2 YFSETQ. This CDR3 is CASSLDAHTDTQYF. The DNA for the CDR3 is TGCGCCAGCAGCTTGGATGCCCACACAGATACGCAGTATTTT.

The chain recombines TRBV5-4 with TRBJ2-1, with 8 positions matching TRBD1. After removal of 3 bases from V and 9 bases from J, the junction contained 5 bases not matched to a gene. The CDR3 is 13 residues long. From germline, CDR1 is SGHNT and CDR2 YYREEE (reference sequence). The DNA for the CDR3 is TGTGCCAGCAGCTCAATACAGGGGGGTGAGCAGTTCTTC. Translated: CASSSIQGGEQFF.

V usage is TRBV12-3 or TRBV12-4 and J usage is TRBJ2-1; possible D gene TRBD1, 6 bases. Deletions cut 5 bases from V and 4 bases from J, with 15 bases between. CDR3 length: 15 amino acids. CDR3: CASSPGQTLYNEQFF. Here the CDR3 DNA reads TGTGCCAGCAGTCCCGGACAGACTCTATACAATGAGCAGTTCTTC.

V is TRBV5-1 and J is TRBJ1-6; D gene uncertain. Trimming left V 0 bases short and J 8 bases short, with 9 bases between. CDR1 is SGHRS, CDR2 YFSETQ, per germline. The CDR3 has 14 residues. CDR3 DNA sequence: TGCGCCAGCAGCTTGGACCCGAGTGATTCACCCCTCCACTTT. Encoded protein: CASSLDPSDSPLHF.

V and J are TRBV20-1 and TRBJ1-2; the match to TRBD1 covers 9 bases. The V gene end was trimmed by 6 bases and the J gene end by 8 bases; junction bases not matched to a gene: 10. The CDR3 covers 13 residues. Germline CDR1 is DFQATT and CDR2 is SNEGSKA (reference sequence). The CDR3 bases are TGCAGTGCCGGGGGACAGGGTCAATCCGGCTACACCTTC. Translated: CSAGGQGQSGYTF.

This clonotype was seen once. The CDR3 here is CASSEWGTTNEKLFF. The CDR3 nucleotides are TGTGCCAGCAGCGAATGGGGGACTACTAATGAAAAACTGTTTTTT. The chain combines TRBV7-9 with TRBJ1-4; possibly TRBD1 for D (5 bases). There are 15 residues in the CDR3. Deletions cut 5 bases from V and 2 bases from J, with 12 bases between. Germline loops: CDR1 SEHNR, CDR2 FQNEAQ (reference sequence).

V usage is TRBV5-1 and J usage is TRBJ2-3; D possibly corresponds to TRBD2 (7 bases). V dropped 7 bases and J dropped 0 bases, with 15 bases sitting between them. Per the germline V gene, CDR1 is SGHRS and CDR2 is YFSETQ. The CDR3 is 15 residues long. The CDR3 DNA reads as TGCGCCAGCGGACCCGGGGGGCAGAGCACAGATACGCAGTATTTT. This codes for CASGPGGQSTDTQYF.

V is TRBV3-1 and J is TRBJ2-7; D not resolved. CDR1 is LGHDT and CDR2 is YNNKEL in the germline V gene (reference sequence). The V and J ends lost 3 bases and 7 bases respectively, with 10 bases between them. This CDR3 region has 12 residues. The DNA of the CDR3 is TGTGCCAGCAGCCATACCCGGTGGGAGCAGTACTTC. It translates to CASSHTRWEQYF.

The chain couples TRBV3-1 to TRBJ1-1; 7 bases agree with TRBD1. The trim removed 4 bases at V and 6 bases at J, leaving 8 bases unmatched. The CDR3 sequence is 14 residues long. Germline V CDR1 and CDR2: LGHDT, YNNKEL (reference sequence). The CDR3 protein is CASSPQQGTSEAFF. CDR3 DNA sequence: TGTGCCAGCAGCCCCCAACAGGGGACCTCTGAAGCTTTCTTT.

V gene TRBV28 combines with J gene TRBJ2-7; TRBD2 agrees at 16 bases. V shed 5 bases, J shed 5 bases, and the junction held 3 bases outside the gene matches. Germline V gives CDR1 MDHEN, CDR2 SYDVKM. The CDR3 runs 15 residues. Here the CDR3 reads CASSLGTSGRDEQYF. The CDR3 nucleotides are TGTGCCAGCAGTCTCGGGACTAGCGGGAGGGACGAGCAGTACTTC.

The V and J genes are TRBV7-3 and TRBJ2-2; TRBD2 matches 11 bases. The CDR3 has 14 residues. The junction had 3 bases not matched to a gene; V was cut back by 5 bases and J by 7 bases. Germline loops: CDR1 SGHTA, CDR2 FQGTGA. The CDR3 DNA reads as TGTGCCAGCAGCCCCGGACTAGCGGGCGGGGAGCTGTTTTTT. The encoded protein is CASSPGLAGGELFF.

The chain recombines TRBV28 with TRBJ2-1; 11 bases are shared with TRBD2. Trimming cost V 11 bases and J 3 bases; bases outside gene matches: 15. The CDR3 runs to 17 residues. CDR1 and CDR2 (germline): MDHEN, SYDVKM. The CDR3 spells CAYSGASGRSLYNEQFF. The CDR3 coding sequence is TGTGCCTATTCCGGGGCTAGCGGGAGGAGTCTCTACAATGAGCAGTTCTTC.

J is TRBJ1-4 and V is TRBV5-4; D might be TRBD1 (5 bases). The V end was cut by 3 bases, the J end by 7 bases, with 10 bases between. CDR3 length: 13 amino acids. CDR1 is SGHNT and CDR2 is YYREEE in the germline V gene (reference sequence). CDR3: CASSWRDGEKLFF. The DNA for the CDR3 is TGTGCCAGCAGCTGGAGGGACGGTGAAAAACTGTTTTTT.

CDR3 loop: CASRASGNYEQYF. CDR3 nucleotides: TGTGCCAGCAGGGCTAGCGGGAACTACGAGCAGTACTTC. This rearrangement joins TRBV7-9 to TRBJ2-7; TRBD2 matches 9 bases. The J segment lost 3 bases and the V segment lost 6 bases, leaving 3 bases of the junction unmatched. The CDR3 spans 13 residues. The germline CDR1 and CDR2 sequences are SEHNR and FQNEAQ (reference sequence).

The rearrangement joins TRBV20-1 to TRBJ1-2; D remains ambiguous. V was clipped by 0 bases and J by 8 bases, with 10 bases between them. CDR1 DFQATT and CDR2 SNEGSKA come from the germline V gene (reference sequence). This CDR3 region has 12 residues. This chain's CDR3 is CSARDSGRGYTF. The CDR3 coding sequence is TGCAGTGCTAGAGATTCAGGACGCGGCTACACCTTC.

The V gene is TRBV5-1, the J gene TRBJ2-5; the match to TRBD2 covers 10 bases. Trimming took 4 bases from V and 4 from J; bases not matched to a gene: 10. The CDR3 is 16 residues long. Germline values: CDR1 SGHRS, CDR2 YFSETQ. CDR3: CASSPALSGGSETQYF. In DNA, the CDR3 is TGCGCCAGCAGCCCCGCACTTAGCGGGGGGTCAGAGACCCAGTACTTC.

V and J are TRBV20-1 and TRBJ2-2; D may be TRBD1 or TRBD2 (5 bases each). Trimming removed 2 bases from V and 2 bases from J, with 15 bases in between. Per germline, CDR1 DFQATT and CDR2 SNEGSKA (reference sequence). There are 16 residues in the CDR3. The CDR3 spells CSARLSLGVNTGELFF. CDR3 DNA: TGCAGTGCTAGACTATCTTTGGGGGTAAACACCGGGGAGCTGTTTTTT.

The chain uses TRBV20-1 and TRBJ1-1; tentative D call: TRBD1 (5 bases). Germline V gives CDR1 DFQATT, CDR2 SNEGSKA (reference sequence). Trimming pared 0 bases from V and 1 base from J, leaving 9 bases between. The CDR3 is 14 amino acids. The CDR3 bases are TGCAGTGCTAGAGAGGGGGGGTGGAACACTGAAGCTTTCTTT. This translates into CSAREGGWNTEAFF.

The chain has TRBV6-2 or TRBV6-3 and TRBJ2-3, with no clear D. Deletions cut 0 bases from V and 9 bases from J, with 7 bases between. The CDR3 is made up of 12 amino acids. Per the germline V gene, CDR1 is MNHEY and CDR2 is SVGEGT. The CDR3 DNA follows: TGTGCCAGCAGTTACTCGAGAGGAACGCAGTATTTT. This gives the protein CASSYSRGTQYF.

The genes are TRBV29-1 and TRBJ1-1; D might be TRBD1 (5 bases). CDR1 and CDR2 (germline): SQVTM, ANQGSEA. The CDR3 totals 14 residues. Between the trimmed V and J ends, which lost 2 bases and 4 bases, there was a span of 14 bases. For the CDR3, the DNA is TGCAGCGTTGAATTGGGGGTGAGGGGCACTGAAGCTTTCTTT. Translation: CSVELGVRGTEAFF. The complete variable domain, with remaining parts taken from reference TRBV29-1 and TRBJ1-1, reads SAVISQKPSRDICQRGTSLTIQCQVDSQVTMMFWYRQQPGQSLTLIATANQGSEATYESGFVIDKFPISRPNLTFSTLTVSNMSPEDSSIYLCSVELGVRGTEAFFGQGTRLTVV.

The rearrangement joins TRBV4-1 to TRBJ1-3; no definite D call. Germline CDR1 MGHRA, CDR2 YSYEKL. The CDR3 loop spans 14 amino acids. Deletions cut 5 bases from V and 0 bases from J, with 8 bases between. The CDR3 region is CASSNVSSGNTIYF. The CDR3 bases are TGCGCCAGCAGCAATGTAAGCTCTGGAAACACCATATATTTT.

The V and J genes are TRBV5-1 and TRBJ2-7; tentative D call: TRBD1 (6 bases). Germline CDR1 reads SGHRS; CDR2 reads YFSETQ. V was shortened by 0 bases and J by 5 bases, with 9 bases between the two germline ends. The CDR3 length is 13 residues. CDR3 sequence: CASSLDRVHEQYF. CDR3 bases: TGCGCCAGCAGCTTGGACAGGGTCCACGAGCAGTACTTC.

The rearrangement uses TRBV29-1 and TRBJ2-1; 7 bases fit TRBD1. V was clipped by 4 bases and J by 5 bases; unmatched bases: 8. This CDR3 comprises 14 residues. Germline CDR1 and CDR2: SQVTM and ANQGSEA. The CDR3 region is CSVVRDSPNNEQFF. The CDR3 nucleotides are TGCAGCGTTGTACGGGACAGTCCCAACAATGAGCAGTTCTTC.

The chain has TRBV18 and TRBJ2-7, with D unclear. V shed 3 bases and J shed 3 bases, with 9 bases lying between them. Germline values: CDR1 KGHSH, CDR2 LQKENI. The CDR3 has 13 residues. This chain's CDR3 is CASSPLGHYEQYF. For the CDR3, the DNA is TGTGCCAGCTCACCCCTCGGTCACTACGAGCAGTACTTC.

In its sample, this clonotype was seen once. The gene calls are TRBV9 and TRBJ2-1; D may correspond to TRBD1 or TRBD2 (6 bases each). The CDR3 sequence is 15 residues long. V was pared by 4 bases and J by 6 bases, with 17 bases between. Germline V gene lookup returns CDR1 SGDLS and CDR2 YYNGEE. This chain's CDR3 is CASSQSPRGGNEQFF. The CDR3, as DNA: TGTGCCAGCAGCCAAAGCCCCAGGGGAGGCAATGAGCAGTTCTTC. The complete variable domain, with remaining parts taken from reference TRBV9 and TRBJ2-1, reads DSGVTQTPKHLITATGQRVTLRCSPRSGDLSVYWYQQSLDQGLQFLIQYYNGEERAKGNILERFSAQQFPDLHSELNLSSLELGDSALYFCASSQSPRGGNEQFFGPGTRLTVL.